What follows are 20 T cell receptor beta chains derived from one specimen sequenced in a study of cytomegalovirus exposure and HLA in healthy donors. Primers: 60 Vbeta forward and 13 Jbeta reverse. Sequencing was performed with immunoSEQ multiplex PCR; in TCRdb, only in-frame clones are kept and a portion is missing. The sample lists about 120,000 clones; roughly 70% were seen once. Source material: PBMCs. The receptors here all came from a man aged 40-55 years in good health and CMV-seropositive.

V is TRBV28 and J is TRBJ1-5; no definite D call. Germline V gene lookup returns CDR1 MDHEN and CDR2 SYDVKM. CDR3 size: 14 residues. Trimming shortened V by 4 bases and J by 6 bases, and 13 bases separated the two germline ends. CDR3 amino acids: CASSSALGSQPQHF. CDR3 in DNA: TGTGCCAGCAGTTCCGCCTTGGGCAGTCAGCCCCAGCATTTT.

This sequence joins TRBV25-1 and TRBJ2-5; TRBD1 is a possible D gene (5 bases). Germline CDR1 and CDR2: MGHDK and SYGVNS. V lost 1 base to trimming and J lost 3 bases, with 9 bases between them. This CDR3 comprises 14 residues. This chain's CDR3 is CASSELGQKETQYF. DNA of the CDR3: TGTGCCAGCAGTGAATTGGGGCAGAAAGAGACCCAGTACTTC.

This clone was recorded once. The J gene is TRBJ1-2, the V gene TRBV6-1, with D possibly TRBD1 on 6 matching bases. This CDR3 is 14 amino acids long. The V gene lost 4 bases and the J gene lost 4 bases, with 13 bases spanning the gap. Germline CDR1 is MNHNS and CDR2 is SASEGT. CDR3 sequence: CASSARTELYGYTF. The CDR3 DNA is TGTGCCAGCAGTGCCCGGACAGAGCTCTATGGCTACACCTTC.

The genes are TRBV19 and TRBJ1-4; D is unclear. The CDR3 has 14 amino acids. Germline V gene sequence: CDR1 LNHDA, CDR2 SQIVND (reference sequence). With 5 bases removed from V and 5 bases from J, the gap between germline ends came to 12 bases. The CDR3, as DNA: TGTGCCAGTAGTGGGCAGGCCATAAATGAAAAACTGTTTTTT. Residues: CASSGQAINEKLFF.

Of note for this clone: Relative to the germline gene, one junction end is altered; a read error may explain this. This chain links TRBV7-2 with TRBJ2-7; D unclear. Germline-derived CDR1 and CDR2 are SGHTA and FQGNSA. CDR3 length equals 9 residues. The CDR3 DNA reads TGTGCCAGCAGCTTAGACTATGACTTC. Translating it yields CASSLDYDF.

The chain has TRBV30 and TRBJ1-5; weak D call: TRBD1 (5 bases). This CDR3 is built from 13 residues. Germline V gene data show CDR1 as GTSNPN and CDR2 as SVGIG (reference sequence). V lost 3 bases to trimming and J lost 5 bases, with 11 bases between them. The CDR3 here is CAWSQGNDQPQHF. CDR3 coding DNA: TGTGCCTGGAGCCAGGGTAATGATCAGCCCCAGCATTTT.

The chain uses TRBV10-1 and TRBJ2-7; 7 nucleotides match TRBD2. The CDR3 extends over 13 amino acids. Germline CDR1 WNHNN, CDR2 SYGVQD (reference sequence). Germline trimming cut 4 bases from V and 5 bases from J; bases unmatched to any gene: 5. The CDR3 DNA reads as TGCGCCAGCAGTGCGGAGGGAGGGAACGAGCAGTACTTC. This translates into CASSAEGGNEQYF.

The chain links TRBV10-1 to TRBJ2-7; 8 nucleotides agree with TRBD1. CDR1 and CDR2 from the germline V gene are WNHNN and SYGVQD (reference sequence). V shed 3 bases and J 4 bases; nucleotides not matched to a gene: 8. CDR3 length: 15 residues. The CDR3 here is CASSEWRQGAYEQYF. DNA for the CDR3: TGCGCCAGCAGTGAATGGCGGCAGGGGGCGTACGAGCAGTACTTC.

This clone was detected once. J is TRBJ2-7 and V is TRBV5-1; D possibly corresponds to TRBD1 (6 bases). Per germline, CDR1 SGHRS and CDR2 YFSETQ. Trimming stripped 4 bases from V and 5 bases from J, with 16 bases between. There are 14 residues in the CDR3. CDR3 amino acids: CASSHSGDGNEQYF. The CDR3 DNA sequence: TGCGCCAGCAGCCACTCAGGGGACGGCAACGAGCAGTACTTC.

This clone came up once. This chain uses TRBV2 with TRBJ2-2; the D gene is possibly TRBD1 (6 bases). The germline V gene encodes CDR1 SNHLY and CDR2 FYNNEI. Trimming took 4 bases from V and 1 from J, leaving 7 bases between them. CDR3 length: 14 residues. CDR3 DNA sequence: TGTGCCAGCAGTGCGACAGGGAACACCGGGGAGCTGTTTTTT. The encoded protein is CASSATGNTGELFF. Filled out from reference TRBV2 and TRBJ2-2, the complete variable domain reads EPEVTQTPSHQVTQMGQEVILRCVPISNHLYFYWYRQILGQKVEFLVSFYNNEISEKSEIFDDQFSVERPDGSNFTLKIRSTKLEDSAMYFCASSATGNTGELFFGEGSRLTVL.

This chain uses TRBV10-2 with TRBJ1-3; no definite D call. Germline V gives CDR1 WSHSY, CDR2 SAAADI. Trimming took 8 bases from V and 3 from J, leaving 8 bases between them. The CDR3 is 12 amino acids. The CDR3 nucleotides read TGCGCCAGCCAGCTAGGTGGAAACACCATATATTTT. It is translated as CASQLGGNTIYF.

This chain joins TRBV5-8 and TRBJ2-2, with D unresolved. Trimming took 1 base from V and 4 from J, leaving 8 bases between them. Germline CDR1 and CDR2: SGHTS and YDEGEE. CDR3 length: 14 amino acids. For the CDR3, the DNA is TGTGCCAGCAGCTTGCTCAGGTCCACCGGGGAGCTGTTTTTT. Its protein product is CASSLLRSTGELFF.

The gene calls are TRBV15 and TRBJ2-7, with a tentative D call TRBD1 (5 bases). Trimming cost V 0 bases and J 5 bases, with 8 bases left between them. The germline gives CDR1 LNHNV, CDR2 YYDKDF (reference sequence). This CDR3 region has 13 residues. For the CDR3, the DNA is TGTGCCACCAGCAGAGACAGGGCTCACGAGCAGTACTTC. It encodes CATSRDRAHEQYF.

The chain has TRBV6-1 and TRBJ1-3, with 9 bases aligning to TRBD1. Germline CDR1 reads MNHNS; CDR2 reads SASEGT. V lost 3 bases to trimming and J lost 0 bases; unmatched junction nucleotides: 9. CDR3 length: 18 residues. The CDR3 DNA reads as TGTGCCAGCAGTGACGCCGGGACAGGGCCACTCTCTGGAAACACCATATATTTT. It is translated as CASSDAGTGPLSGNTIYF.

This clone was found once. The chain has TRBV19 and TRBJ1-4; 7 bases agree with TRBD1. The CDR3 is 15 amino acids. Trimming removed 8 bases from V and 4 bases from J; junction bases left unmatched: 10. Germline loops: CDR1 LNHDA, CDR2 SQIVND (reference sequence). The CDR3 loop is CASASPDRINEKLFF. The CDR3 bases are TGTGCCAGTGCGTCGCCGGACAGGATTAATGAAAAACTGTTTTTT.

The CDR3 coding sequence is TGCGCCAGCAGCCGTGACAGTACTAGCACAGATACGCAGTATTTT. This translates into CASSRDSTSTDTQYF. The chain has TRBV5-1 and TRBJ2-3; a weak D match, TRBD1 (5 bases). The CDR3 loop spans 15 amino acids. CDR1 and CDR2 from the germline V gene are SGHRS and YFSETQ. Trimming took 4 bases from V and 0 from J, leaving 12 bases between them.

V is TRBV12-5 and J is TRBJ1-6; no clear D gene. The germline CDR1 and CDR2 sequences are LGHNT and FRNRAP. V gave up 0 bases and J gave up 6 bases, with 15 bases separating them. The CDR3 is made up of 17 amino acids. The CDR3 region has the DNA TGTGCTAGTGGTTTGGTACTAGAGGGATATCGTAATTCACCCCTCCACTTT. Translating it yields CASGLVLEGYRNSPLHF.

The chain is built from TRBV10-3 and TRBJ1-1; 11 bases are a match to TRBD1. The ends lost 0 bases at V and 8 bases at J; junction bases unmatched: 11. This CDR3 is 17 amino acids long. Germline CDR1 and CDR2: ENHRY and SYGVKD. The CDR3 DNA sequence: TGTGCCATCAGTGAGTCGGGGACGGGACAGGGGGGGACCGAAGCTTTCTTT. Translated: CAISESGTGQGGTEAFF.

The rearrangement uses TRBV11-3 and TRBJ2-7, with 7 positions matching TRBD1. The trim removed 5 bases at V and 6 bases at J, leaving 10 bases unmatched. The V gene's germline CDR1 is SGHNT and CDR2 YENEEA. CDR3 length: 14 amino acids. As DNA, the CDR3 is TGTGCCAGCAGCGTGGACAGGAGGTCTGCCGAGCAGTACTTC. Translated: CASSVDRRSAEQYF.

This clone showed up just a few times. V usage is TRBV29-1 and J usage is TRBJ2-5; TRBD2 matches 9 bases. The CDR3 covers 18 residues. The germline V gene encodes CDR1 SQVTM and CDR2 ANQGSEA. The junction had 15 bases not matched to a gene; V was cut back by 0 bases and J by 4 bases. The CDR3 protein is CSVEESPLTLAGAETQYF. The CDR3 coding sequence is TGCAGCGTTGAAGAGTCCCCATTGACGTTAGCGGGAGCAGAGACCCAGTACTTC.